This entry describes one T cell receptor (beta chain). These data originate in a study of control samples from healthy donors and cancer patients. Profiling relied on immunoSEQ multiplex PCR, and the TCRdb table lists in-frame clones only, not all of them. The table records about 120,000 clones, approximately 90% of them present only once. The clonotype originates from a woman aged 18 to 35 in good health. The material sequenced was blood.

This chain's CDR3 is CASSLLRGRWTEAFF. The DNA of the CDR3 is TGTGCCAGCAGCTTACTTCGGGGGCGGTGGACTGAAGCTTTCTTT. The chain employs TRBV7-2 and TRBJ1-1; D perhaps matches TRBD1 (6 bases). V was trimmed by 2 bases and J by 5 bases, leaving 15 bases between them. From germline, CDR1 is SGHTA and CDR2 FQGNSA. The CDR3 extends over 15 amino acids.